This T cell receptor (beta chain) was found in a study of blood T cell repertoires in COVID-19. Germline loops: CDR1 SGHTA, CDR2 FQGNSA. The CDR3 consists of 13 residues. The V and J ends lost 6 bases and 3 bases, in that order; junction bases with no gene match: 4. As to this clone: The sample has other DNA sequences that encode this CDR3 too.

Under the authors' procedure: Estimation of nucleated cell counts relied on the amplification of reference gene primers. Profiling relied on immunoSEQ multiplex PCR, and the TCRdb table lists in-frame clones only, not all of them. The DNA was the basis for D and trimming; V, J and clone size are from that table. Of about 360,000 clones listed, approximately 86% are singletons. J is TRBJ1-1 and V is TRBV7-2; 7 bases map to TRBD1. Specimen: peripheral blood. This receptor was taken from a woman aged 60-75 years with COVID-19, enrolled during active disease. The CDR3 nucleotides read TGTGCCAGCAGATTTACAGGGGACACTGAAGCTTTCTTT. Its protein is CASRFTGDTEAFF.